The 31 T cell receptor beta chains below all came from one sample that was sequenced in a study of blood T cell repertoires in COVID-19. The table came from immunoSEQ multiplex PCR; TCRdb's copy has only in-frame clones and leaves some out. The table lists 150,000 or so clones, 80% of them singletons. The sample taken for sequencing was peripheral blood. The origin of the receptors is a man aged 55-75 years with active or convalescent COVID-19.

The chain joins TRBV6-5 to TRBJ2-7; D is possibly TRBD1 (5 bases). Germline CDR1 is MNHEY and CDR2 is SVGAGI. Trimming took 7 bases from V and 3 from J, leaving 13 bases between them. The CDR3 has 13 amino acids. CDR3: CASTEPQGYEQYF. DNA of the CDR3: TGTGCCAGCACCGAGCCTCAGGGCTACGAGCAGTACTTC.

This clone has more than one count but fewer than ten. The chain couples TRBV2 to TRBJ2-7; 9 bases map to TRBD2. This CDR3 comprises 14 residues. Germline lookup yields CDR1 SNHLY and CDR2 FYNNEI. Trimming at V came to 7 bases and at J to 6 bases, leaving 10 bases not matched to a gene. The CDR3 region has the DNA TGTGCCAGCAATGGGGCAGCGGGAGGAGGCGAGCAGTACTTC. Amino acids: CASNGAAGGGEQYF.

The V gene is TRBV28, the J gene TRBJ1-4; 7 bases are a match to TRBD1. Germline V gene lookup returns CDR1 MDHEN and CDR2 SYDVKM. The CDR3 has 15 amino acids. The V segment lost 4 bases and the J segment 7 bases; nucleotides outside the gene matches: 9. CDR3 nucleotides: TGTGCCAGCAGTTCCCCGACAGGGAATCGTGAAAAACTGTTTTTT. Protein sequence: CASSSPTGNREKLFF. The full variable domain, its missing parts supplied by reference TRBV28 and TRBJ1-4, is DVKVTQSSRYLVKRTGEKVFLECVQDMDHENMFWYRQDPGLGLRLIYFSYDVKMKEKGDIPEGYSVSREKKERFSLILESASTNQTSMYLCASSSPTGNREKLFFGSGTQLSVL.

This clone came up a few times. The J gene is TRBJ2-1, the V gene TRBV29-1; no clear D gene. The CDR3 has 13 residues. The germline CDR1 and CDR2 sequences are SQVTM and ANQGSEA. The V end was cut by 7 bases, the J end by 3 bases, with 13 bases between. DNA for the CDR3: TGCAGCGGGGGTGGAGCTAACTACAATGAGCAGTTCTTC. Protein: CSGGGANYNEQFF.

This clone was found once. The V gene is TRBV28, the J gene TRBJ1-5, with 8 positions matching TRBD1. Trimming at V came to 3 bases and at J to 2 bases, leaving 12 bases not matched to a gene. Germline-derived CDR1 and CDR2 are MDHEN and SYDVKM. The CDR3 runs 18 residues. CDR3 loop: CASSLYRDRWYGNQPQHF. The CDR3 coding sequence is TGTGCCAGCAGTTTGTACCGGGACAGGTGGTATGGCAATCAGCCCCAGCATTTT.

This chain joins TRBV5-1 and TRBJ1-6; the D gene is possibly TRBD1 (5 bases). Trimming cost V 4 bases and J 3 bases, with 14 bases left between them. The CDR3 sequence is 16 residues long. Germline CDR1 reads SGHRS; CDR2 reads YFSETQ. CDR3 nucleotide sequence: TGCGCCAGCAGCCAATGGAGGGGTGACTATAATTCACCCCTCCACTTT. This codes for CASSQWRGDYNSPLHF.

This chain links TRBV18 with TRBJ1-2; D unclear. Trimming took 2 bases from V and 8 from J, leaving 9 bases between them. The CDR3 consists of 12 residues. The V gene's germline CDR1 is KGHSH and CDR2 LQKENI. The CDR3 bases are TGTGCCAGCTCACCAGAGGGTTCCGGCTACACCTTC. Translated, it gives CASSPEGSGYTF. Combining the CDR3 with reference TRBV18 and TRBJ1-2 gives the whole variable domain NAGVMQNPRHLVRRRGQEARLRCSPMKGHSHVYWYRQLPEEGLKFMVYLQKENIIDESGMPKERFSAEFPKEGPSILRIQQVVRGDSAAYFCASSPEGSGYTFGSGTRLTVV.

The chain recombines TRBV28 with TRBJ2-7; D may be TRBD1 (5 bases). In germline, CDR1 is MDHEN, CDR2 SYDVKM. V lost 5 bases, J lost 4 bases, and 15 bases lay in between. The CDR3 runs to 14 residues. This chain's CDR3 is CASSPEGAPYEQYF. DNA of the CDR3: TGTGCCAGCAGTCCCGAAGGGGCCCCATACGAGCAGTACTTC.

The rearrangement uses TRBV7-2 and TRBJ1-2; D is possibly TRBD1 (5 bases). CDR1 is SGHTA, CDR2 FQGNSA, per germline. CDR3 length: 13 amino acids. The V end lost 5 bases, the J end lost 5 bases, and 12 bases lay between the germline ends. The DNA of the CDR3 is TGTGCCAGCAGCGCAGCCGGGGGGTATGGCTACACCTTC. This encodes CASSAAGGYGYTF.

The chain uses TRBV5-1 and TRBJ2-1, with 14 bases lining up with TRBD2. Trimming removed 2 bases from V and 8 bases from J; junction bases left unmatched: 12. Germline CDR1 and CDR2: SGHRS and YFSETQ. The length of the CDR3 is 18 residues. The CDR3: CASSLIPRLAGGPYEQFF. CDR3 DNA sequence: TGCGCCAGCAGCTTAATACCCCGACTAGCGGGAGGGCCATATGAGCAGTTCTTC.

CDR3 region: CASSVLGQGESPLHF. The CDR3 DNA follows: TGCGCCAGCAGCGTTCTGGGACAGGGGGAATCACCCCTCCACTTT. The chain uses TRBV5-1 and TRBJ1-6; 11 nucleotides align to TRBD1. V shed 4 bases and J 10 bases; nucleotides not matched to a gene: 7. Germline V gives CDR1 SGHRS, CDR2 YFSETQ. This CDR3 spans 15 amino acids.

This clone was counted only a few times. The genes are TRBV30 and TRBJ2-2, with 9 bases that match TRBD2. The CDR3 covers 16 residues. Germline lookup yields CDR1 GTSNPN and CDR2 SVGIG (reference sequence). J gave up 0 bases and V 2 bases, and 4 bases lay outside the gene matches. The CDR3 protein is CAWSSRTSANTGELFF. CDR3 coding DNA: TGTGCCTGGAGTTCCCGGACTAGCGCGAACACCGGGGAGCTGTTTTTT.

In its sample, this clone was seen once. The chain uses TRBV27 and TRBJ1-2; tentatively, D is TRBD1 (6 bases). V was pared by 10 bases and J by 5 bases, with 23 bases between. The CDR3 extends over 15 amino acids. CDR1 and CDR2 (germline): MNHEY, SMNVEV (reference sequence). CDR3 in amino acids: CATALRHRAEYGYTF. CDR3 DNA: TGTGCCACCGCCCTTAGACACAGGGCGGAGTATGGCTACACCTTC.

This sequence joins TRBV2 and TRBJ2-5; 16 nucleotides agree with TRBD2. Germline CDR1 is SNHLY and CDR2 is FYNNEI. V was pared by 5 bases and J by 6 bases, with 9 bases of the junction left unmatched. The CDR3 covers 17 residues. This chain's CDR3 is CASSSGLAGGVVQTQYF. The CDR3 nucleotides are TGTGCCAGCAGTTCGGGACTAGCGGGAGGGGTTGTACAGACCCAGTACTTC.

This CDR3 is CASSLAGTDYNEQFF. The CDR3, as DNA: TGTGCCAGCAGCTTAGCCGGGACAGATTACAATGAGCAGTTCTTC. The genes are TRBV7-9 and TRBJ2-1; 7 bases are a match to TRBD1. Unmatched junction bases numbered 3, after V lost 0 bases and J lost 4 bases. The CDR3 extends over 15 amino acids. The germline gives CDR1 SEHNR, CDR2 FQNEAQ (reference sequence).

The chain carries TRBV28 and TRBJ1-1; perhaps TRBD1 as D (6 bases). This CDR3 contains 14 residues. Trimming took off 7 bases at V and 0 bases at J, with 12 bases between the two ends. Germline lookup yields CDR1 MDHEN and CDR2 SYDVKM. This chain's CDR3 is CASTLDRLNTEAFF. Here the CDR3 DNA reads TGTGCCAGCACCCTGGACAGATTGAACACTGAAGCTTTCTTT.

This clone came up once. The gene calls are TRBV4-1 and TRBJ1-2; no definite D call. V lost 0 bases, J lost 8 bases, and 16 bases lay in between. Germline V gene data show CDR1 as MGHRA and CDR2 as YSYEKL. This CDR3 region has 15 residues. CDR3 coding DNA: TGCGCCAGCAGCCAAGAGTTCAGCCCGAGGAAGGGCTACACCTTC. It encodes CASSQEFSPRKGYTF.

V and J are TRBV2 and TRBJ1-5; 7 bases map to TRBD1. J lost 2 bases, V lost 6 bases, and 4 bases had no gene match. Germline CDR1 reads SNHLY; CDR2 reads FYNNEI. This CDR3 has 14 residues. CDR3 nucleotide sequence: TGTGCCAGCAGCGGACAGGCGCGCAATCAGCCCCAGCATTTT. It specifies CASSGQARNQPQHF.

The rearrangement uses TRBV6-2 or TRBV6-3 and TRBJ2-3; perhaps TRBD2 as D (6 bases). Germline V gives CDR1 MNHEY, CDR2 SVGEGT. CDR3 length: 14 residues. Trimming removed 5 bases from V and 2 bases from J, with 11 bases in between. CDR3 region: CASSTGDNTDTQYF. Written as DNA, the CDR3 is TGTGCCAGCAGTACGGGGGATAACACAGATACGCAGTATTTT.

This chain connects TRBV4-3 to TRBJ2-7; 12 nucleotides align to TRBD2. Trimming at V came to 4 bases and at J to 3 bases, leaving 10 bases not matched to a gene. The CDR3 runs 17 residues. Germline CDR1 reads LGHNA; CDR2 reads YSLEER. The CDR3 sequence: CASSLGTSGPPYYEQYF. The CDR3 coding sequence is TGCGCCAGCAGCCTTGGGACTAGCGGGCCCCCATACTACGAGCAGTACTTC.

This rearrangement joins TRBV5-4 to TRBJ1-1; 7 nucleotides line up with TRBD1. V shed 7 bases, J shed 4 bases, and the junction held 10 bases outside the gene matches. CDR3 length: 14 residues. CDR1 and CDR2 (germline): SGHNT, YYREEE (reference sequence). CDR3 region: CASRGRGRGTEAFF. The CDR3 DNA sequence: TGTGCCAGCCGCGGGAGGGGGCGAGGCACTGAAGCTTTCTTT.

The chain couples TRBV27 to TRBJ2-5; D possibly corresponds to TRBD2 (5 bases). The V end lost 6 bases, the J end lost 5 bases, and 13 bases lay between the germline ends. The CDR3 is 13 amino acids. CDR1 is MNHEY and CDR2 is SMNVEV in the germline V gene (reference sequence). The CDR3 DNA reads TGTGCCAGCAGCTTAGTCTGGAGGGAGACCCAGTACTTC. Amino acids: CASSLVWRETQYF.

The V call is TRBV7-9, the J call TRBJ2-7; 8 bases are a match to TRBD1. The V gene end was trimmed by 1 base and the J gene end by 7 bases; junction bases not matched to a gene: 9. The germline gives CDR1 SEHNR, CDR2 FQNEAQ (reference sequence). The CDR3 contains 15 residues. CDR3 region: CASSLVQGASGEQYF. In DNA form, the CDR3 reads TGTGCCAGCAGCTTAGTGCAGGGGGCTTCGGGGGAGCAGTACTTC.

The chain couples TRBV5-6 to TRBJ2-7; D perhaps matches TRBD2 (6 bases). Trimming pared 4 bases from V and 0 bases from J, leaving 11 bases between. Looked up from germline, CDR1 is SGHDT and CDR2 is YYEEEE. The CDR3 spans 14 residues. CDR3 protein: CASSPTSFSYEQYF. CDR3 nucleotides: TGTGCCAGCAGCCCCACTAGCTTCTCCTACGAGCAGTACTTC.

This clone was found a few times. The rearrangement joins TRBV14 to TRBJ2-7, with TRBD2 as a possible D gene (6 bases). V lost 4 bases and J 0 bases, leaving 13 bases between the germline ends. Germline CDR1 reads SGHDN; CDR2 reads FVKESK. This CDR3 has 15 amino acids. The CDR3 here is CASSRGRGSSYEQYF. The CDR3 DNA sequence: TGTGCCAGCAGCCGAGGGCGGGGTAGCTCCTACGAGCAGTACTTC.

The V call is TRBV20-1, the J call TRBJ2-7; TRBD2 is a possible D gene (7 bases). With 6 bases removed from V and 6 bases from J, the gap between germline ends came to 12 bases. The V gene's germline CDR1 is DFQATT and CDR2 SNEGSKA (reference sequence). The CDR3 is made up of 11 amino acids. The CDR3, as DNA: TGCAGTGCCCGGAGGGGGGGCGAGCAGTACTTC. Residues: CSARRGGEQYF.

CDR3 loop: CASSLVVGPHEQYF. The CDR3 bases are TGTGCCAGCAGCTTAGTCGTTGGGCCCCACGAGCAGTACTTC. The gene calls are TRBV11-1 and TRBJ2-7; unclear D gene. V dropped 1 base and J dropped 5 bases, with 12 bases sitting between them. This CDR3 region has 14 residues. The V gene's germline CDR1 is SGHAT and CDR2 FQDESV (reference sequence).

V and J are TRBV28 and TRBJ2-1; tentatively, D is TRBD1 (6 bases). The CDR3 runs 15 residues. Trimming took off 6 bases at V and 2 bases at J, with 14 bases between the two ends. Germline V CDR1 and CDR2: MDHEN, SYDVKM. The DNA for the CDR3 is TGTGCCAGCAGCTCCGGACAGTTTCCCTACAATGAGCAGTTCTTC. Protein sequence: CASSSGQFPYNEQFF.

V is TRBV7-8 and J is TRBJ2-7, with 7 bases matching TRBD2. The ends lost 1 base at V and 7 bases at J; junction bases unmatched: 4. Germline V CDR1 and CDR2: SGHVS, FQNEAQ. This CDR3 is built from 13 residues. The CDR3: CASSLGTSTEQYF. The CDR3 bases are TGTGCCAGCAGCTTAGGGACTAGTACGGAGCAGTACTTC.

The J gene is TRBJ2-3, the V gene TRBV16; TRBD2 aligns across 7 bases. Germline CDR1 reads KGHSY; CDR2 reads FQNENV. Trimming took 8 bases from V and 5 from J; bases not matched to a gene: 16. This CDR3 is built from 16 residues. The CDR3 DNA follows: TGTGCCAGCGGCCCTTACAGCGGGATTGGCGAAGATACGCAGTATTTT. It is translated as CASGPYSGIGEDTQYF. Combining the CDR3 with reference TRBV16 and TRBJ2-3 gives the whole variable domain GEEVAQTPKHLVRGEGQKAKLYCAPIKGHSYVFWYQQVLKNEFKFLISFQNENVFDETGMPKERFSAKCLPNSPCSLEIQATKLEDSAVYFCASGPYSGIGEDTQYFGPGTRLTVL.

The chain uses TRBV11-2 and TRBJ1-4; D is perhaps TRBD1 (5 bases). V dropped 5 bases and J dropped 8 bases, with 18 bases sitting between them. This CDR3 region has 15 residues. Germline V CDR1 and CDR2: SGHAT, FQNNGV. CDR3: CASSPMGGRFEKLFF. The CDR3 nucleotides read TGTGCCAGCAGCCCCATGGGGGGGAGGTTCGAAAAACTGTTTTTT.